This section outlines one TCR beta chain sequence together with its context. Its cognate antigen is unknown. This entry is derived from a study of a mutant IDH1 vaccine in newly diagnosed glioma. This CDR3 is 12 amino acids long. CDR1 is SGDLS and CDR2 is YYNGEE in the germline V gene. With 4 bases removed from V and 6 bases from J, the gap between germline ends came to 8 bases. Using immunoSEQ multiplex PCR, the repertoire was profiled, and TCRdb retains in-frame clones only, with some absent. The table lists 42,000 or so clones, around 83% of them singletons, with under 6% in the top ten. Time point of the sample: week 35, safety follow-up. Each dose of the vaccine consisted of 300 ug of mutant IDH1 20-mer peptide, with topical imiquimod.

The chain has TRBV9 and TRBJ2-4, with unresolved D. The sample consisted of PBMCs, taken from a glioma patient whose treatment included an IDH1 peptide vaccine. The receptor was isolated from a woman in her forties or fifties with glioma. CDR3 sequence reads: CASSTPGNIQYF. DNA of the CDR3: TGTGCCAGCAGCACCCCCGGAAACATTCAGTACTTC.